This T cell receptor beta chain was recorded in a study of T-cell memory formation after mild COVID-19. Study outcomes and limitations: Clones contracting day 15 to 85 were balanced CD4/CD8; later expanders leaned CD4+. Those CD4+ clones that contracted were mainly in CM and EM (CD8+ ones in EMRA).

The V gene's germline CDR1 is SGHTA and CDR2 FQGNSA. CDR3 length: 15 amino acids. V lost 5 bases and J lost 2; bases outside the gene matches: 2. Remarks on this clonotype: Its target is unknown.

5'RACE primed at constant segments yielded TCR alpha and TCR beta cDNA libraries bearing sample barcodes and UMIs. One entry per CDR3 protein, called by TCRdb with MiXCR from the 5' RACE reads. The data show over 300,000 distinct CDR3 sequences, 20% to 25% seen once. The sequencing sample was made of PBMCs or a T cell subset sorted from them (not recorded which). The genes are TRBV7-2 and TRBJ2-5; 13 bases agree with TRBD2. This TCR derives from a man aged 18 to 35 who had mild COVID-19 (a few samples of this study predate the infection). Cell type and time point are not known. The DNA for the CDR3 is TGTGCCAGCAGCATGACTAGCGGGGGGCAAGAGACCCAGTACTTC. Amino acid sequence: CASSMTSGGQETQYF.